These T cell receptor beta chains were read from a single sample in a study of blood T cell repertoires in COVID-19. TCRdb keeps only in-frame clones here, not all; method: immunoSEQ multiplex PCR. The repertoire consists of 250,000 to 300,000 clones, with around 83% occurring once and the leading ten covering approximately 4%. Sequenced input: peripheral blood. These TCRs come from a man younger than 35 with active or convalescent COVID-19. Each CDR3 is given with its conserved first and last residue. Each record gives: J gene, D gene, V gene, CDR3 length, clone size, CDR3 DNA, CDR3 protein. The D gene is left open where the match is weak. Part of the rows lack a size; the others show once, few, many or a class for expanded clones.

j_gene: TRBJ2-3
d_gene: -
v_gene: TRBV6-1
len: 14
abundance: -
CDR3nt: TGTGCCAGCAGTGATACACTTCAGCGGAATACGCAGTATTTT
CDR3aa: CASSDTLQRNTQYF

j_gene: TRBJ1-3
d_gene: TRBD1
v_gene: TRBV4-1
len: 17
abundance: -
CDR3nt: TGCGCCAGCAGCCACCCAGCCGGACAGGGGCCTGGAAACACCATATATTTT
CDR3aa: CASSHPAGQGPGNTIYF

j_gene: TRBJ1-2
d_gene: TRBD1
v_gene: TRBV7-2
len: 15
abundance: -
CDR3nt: TGTGCCAGCAGCTTAGCAGGGACAGCGATCTATGGCTACACCTTC
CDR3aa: CASSLAGTAIYGYTF

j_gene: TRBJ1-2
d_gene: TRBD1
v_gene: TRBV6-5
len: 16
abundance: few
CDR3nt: TGTGCCAGCAGTTTACTTCCGACAGGGGAGGGGAATGGCTACACCTTC
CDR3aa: CASSLLPTGEGNGYTF

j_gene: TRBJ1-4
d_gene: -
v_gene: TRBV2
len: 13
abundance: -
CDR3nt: TGTGCCAGCACGAGACAGTCTAATGAAAAACTGTTTTTT
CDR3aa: CASTRQSNEKLFF

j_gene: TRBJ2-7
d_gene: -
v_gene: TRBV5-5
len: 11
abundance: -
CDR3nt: TGTGCCAGCAGCGCTTTACTGGAGCAGTACTTC
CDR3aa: CASSALLEQYF

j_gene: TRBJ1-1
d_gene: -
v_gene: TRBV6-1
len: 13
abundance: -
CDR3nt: TGTGCCAGCAGTGAAGCCTTGAACACTGAAGCTTTCTTT
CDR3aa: CASSEALNTEAFF

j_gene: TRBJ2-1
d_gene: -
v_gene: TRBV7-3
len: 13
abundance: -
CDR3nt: TGTGCCAGCAGCTTAGGGGGCGCCAATGAGCAGTTCTTC
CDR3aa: CASSLGGANEQFF

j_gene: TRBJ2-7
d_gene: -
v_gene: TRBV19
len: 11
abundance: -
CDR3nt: TGTGCCAGTAGTATGTGGCTCCAGGGTGGCTTC
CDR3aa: CASSMWLQGGF

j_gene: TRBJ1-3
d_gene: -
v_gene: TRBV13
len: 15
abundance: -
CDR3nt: TGTGCCAGCAGCTTAGCAGGATTCTCTGGAAACACCATATATTTT
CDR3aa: CASSLAGFSGNTIYF

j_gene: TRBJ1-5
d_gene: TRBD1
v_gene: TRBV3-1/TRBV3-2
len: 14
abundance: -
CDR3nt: TGTGCCAGCAGCCCACTCCAGGGGGATCAGCCCCAGCATTTT
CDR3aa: CASSPLQGDQPQHF

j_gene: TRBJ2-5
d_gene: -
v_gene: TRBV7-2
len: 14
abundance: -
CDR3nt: TGTGCCAGCAGCTTCCAGGTTGTTTTGGAGACCCAGTACTTC
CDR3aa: CASSFQVVLETQYF

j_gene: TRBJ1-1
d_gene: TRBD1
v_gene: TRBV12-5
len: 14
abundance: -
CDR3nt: TGTGCTAGTGGTTTGGGCCGGACAGGGACTGAAGCTTTCTTT
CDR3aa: CASGLGRTGTEAFF

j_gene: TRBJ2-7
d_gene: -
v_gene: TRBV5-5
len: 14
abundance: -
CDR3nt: TGTGCCAGCAGCTTCGACACAGCTTACTACGAGCAGTACTTC
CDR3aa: CASSFDTAYYEQYF

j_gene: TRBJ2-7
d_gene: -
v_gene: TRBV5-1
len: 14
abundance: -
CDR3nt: TGCGCCAGCAGCTTGTACCAGGGTCTCGACGAGCAGTACTTC
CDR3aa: CASSLYQGLDEQYF

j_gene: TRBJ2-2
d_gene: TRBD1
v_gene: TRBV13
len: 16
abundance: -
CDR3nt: TGTGCCAGCAGCTTACAGGGACAGGGATTCGGCGGGGAGCTGTTTTTT
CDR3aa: CASSLQGQGFGGELFF

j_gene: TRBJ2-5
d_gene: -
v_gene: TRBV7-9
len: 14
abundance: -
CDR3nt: TGTGCCAGCAGCTTGGGAGGCTCGGCAGAGACCCAGTACTTC
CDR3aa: CASSLGGSAETQYF

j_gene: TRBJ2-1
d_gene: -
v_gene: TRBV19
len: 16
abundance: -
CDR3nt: TGTGCCAGTAGCCGATCATTAAGCGCCTCCTACAATGAGCAGTTCTTC
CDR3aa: CASSRSLSASYNEQFF

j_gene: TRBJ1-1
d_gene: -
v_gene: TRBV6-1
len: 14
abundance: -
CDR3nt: TGTGCCAGCAGTGAAGGCGGGGGCAAGACTGAAGCTTTCTTT
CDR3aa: CASSEGGGKTEAFF

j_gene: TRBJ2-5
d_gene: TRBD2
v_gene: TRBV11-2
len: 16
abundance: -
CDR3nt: TGTGCCAGCAGCTACCCGGGACTAGCGGGAGAAGAGACCCAGTACTTC
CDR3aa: CASSYPGLAGEETQYF

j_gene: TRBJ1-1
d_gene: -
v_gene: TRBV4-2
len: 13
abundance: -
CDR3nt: TGTGCCAGCAGCCAAGAAATAAACACTGAAGCTTTCTTT
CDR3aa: CASSQEINTEAFF

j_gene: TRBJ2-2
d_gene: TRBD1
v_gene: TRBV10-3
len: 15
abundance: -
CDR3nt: TGTGCCATCAGGTCCTTGACAGGGGGTGGCGGGGAGCTGTTTTTT
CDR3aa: CAIRSLTGGGGELFF

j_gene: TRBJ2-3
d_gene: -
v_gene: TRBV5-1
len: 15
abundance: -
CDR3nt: TGCGCCAGCAGTCAGGCAGGGGATGCCACAGATACGCAGTATTTT
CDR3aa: CASSQAGDATDTQYF

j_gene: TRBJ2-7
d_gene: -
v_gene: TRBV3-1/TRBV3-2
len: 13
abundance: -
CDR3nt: TGTGCCAGCAGCACCCGGGACTCAGACTCGCAGTACTTC
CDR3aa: CASSTRDSDSQYF

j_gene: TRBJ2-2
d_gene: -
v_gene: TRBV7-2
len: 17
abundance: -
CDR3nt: TGTGCCAGCAGCTCCTGGGCCCGGGGAACGAACACCGGGGAGCTGTTTTTT
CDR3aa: CASSSWARGTNTGELFF

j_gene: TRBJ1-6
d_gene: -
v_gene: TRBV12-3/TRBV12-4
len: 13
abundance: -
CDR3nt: TGTGCCAGCTCAACAGGTGTTGGCTCACCCCTCCACTTT
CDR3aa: CASSTGVGSPLHF

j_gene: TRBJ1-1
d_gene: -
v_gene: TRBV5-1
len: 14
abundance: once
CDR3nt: TGCGCCAGCAGCTCGCAGGGAGGCAACACTGAAGCTTTCTTT
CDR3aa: CASSSQGGNTEAFF

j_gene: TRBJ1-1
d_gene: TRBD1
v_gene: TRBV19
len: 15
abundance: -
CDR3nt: TGTGCCAGTACCACCCTCCAACAGGGGAGATATGAAGCTTTCTTT
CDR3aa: CASTTLQQGRYEAFF

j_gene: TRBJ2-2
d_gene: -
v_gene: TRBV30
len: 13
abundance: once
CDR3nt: TGTGCCTGGAGTGTACTAGGCACCGGGGAGCTGTTTTTT
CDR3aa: CAWSVLGTGELFF

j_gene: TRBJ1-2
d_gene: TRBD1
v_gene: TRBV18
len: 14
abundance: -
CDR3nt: TGTGCCAGCTCACCCCCGGACAGGGGATATGGCTACACCTTC
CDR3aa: CASSPPDRGYGYTF

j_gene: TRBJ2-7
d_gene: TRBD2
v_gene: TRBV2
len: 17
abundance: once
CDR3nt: TGTGCCAGCTCCGGGATGCGCGGGGGGGGCCTGACAACAGCCCCCCACTTC
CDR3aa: CASSGMRGGGLTTAPHF

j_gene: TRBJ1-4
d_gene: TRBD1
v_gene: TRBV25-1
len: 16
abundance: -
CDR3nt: TGTGCCAGCAGTGAATCGGGACAGGGAACTAATGAAAAACTGTTTTTT
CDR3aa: CASSESGQGTNEKLFF

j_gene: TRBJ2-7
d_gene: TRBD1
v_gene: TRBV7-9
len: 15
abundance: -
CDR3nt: TGTGCCAGCAGCTTAGATAGGGACAGTTGGCTCCGGCAGTACTTC
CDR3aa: CASSLDRDSWLRQYF

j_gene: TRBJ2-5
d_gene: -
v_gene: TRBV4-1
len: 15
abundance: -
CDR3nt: TGCGCCAGCAGCCAAGAAAGGTGGACAGAAGAGACCCAGTACTTC
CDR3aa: CASSQERWTEETQYF

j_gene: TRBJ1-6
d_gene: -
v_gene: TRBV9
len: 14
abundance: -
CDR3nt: TGTGCCAGCAGCCCCCCGGGGAGTAGGACACCCCTCCACTTT
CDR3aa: CASSPPGSRTPLHF

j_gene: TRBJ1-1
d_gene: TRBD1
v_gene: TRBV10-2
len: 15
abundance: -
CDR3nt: TGCGCCAGCGGCTCAACGGACAGGGTGGGAACTGAAGCTTTCTTT
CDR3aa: CASGSTDRVGTEAFF

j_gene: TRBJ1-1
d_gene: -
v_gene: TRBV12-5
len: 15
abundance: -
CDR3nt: TGTGCTAGTGGTTTGGTGGGGCAGCCAAACACTGAAGCTTTCTTT
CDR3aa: CASGLVGQPNTEAFF

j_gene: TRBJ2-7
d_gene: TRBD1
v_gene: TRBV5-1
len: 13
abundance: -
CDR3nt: TGCGCCAGCAGGTTTGAGGGGGCGGTCGAGCAGTACTTC
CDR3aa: CASRFEGAVEQYF

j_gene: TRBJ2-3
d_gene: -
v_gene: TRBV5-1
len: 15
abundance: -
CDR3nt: TGCGCCAGCAGCTTGAACGTACTTAGCACAGATACGCAGTATTTT
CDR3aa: CASSLNVLSTDTQYF

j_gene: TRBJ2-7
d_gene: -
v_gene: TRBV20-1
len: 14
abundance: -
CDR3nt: TGCAGTGCTAGTCGTCCGGACAACTCCTACGAGCAGTACTTC
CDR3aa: CSASRPDNSYEQYF

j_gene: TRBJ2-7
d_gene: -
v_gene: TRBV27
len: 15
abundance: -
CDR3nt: TGTGCCAGCAGTTCCCGGACACTCTCCCCCGACGAGCAGTACTTC
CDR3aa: CASSSRTLSPDEQYF

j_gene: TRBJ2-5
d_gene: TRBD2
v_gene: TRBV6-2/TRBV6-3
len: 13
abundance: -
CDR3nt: TGTGCCAGCAGTCTAGCGGGAGGGGAGACCCAGTACTTC
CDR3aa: CASSLAGGETQYF

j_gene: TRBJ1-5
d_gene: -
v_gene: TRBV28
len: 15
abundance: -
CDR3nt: TGTGCCAGCAGTTTAACAGGTCGCGGCAATCAGCCCCAGCATTTT
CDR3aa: CASSLTGRGNQPQHF

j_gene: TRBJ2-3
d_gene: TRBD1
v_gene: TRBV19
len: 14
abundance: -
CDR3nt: TGTGCCAGTAGTTGGGACAGGAGGGCAGATACGCAGTATTTT
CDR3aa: CASSWDRRADTQYF

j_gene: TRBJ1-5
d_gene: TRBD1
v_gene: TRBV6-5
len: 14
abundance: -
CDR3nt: TGTGCCAGCAGTTCTACAGGGGGCAATCAGCCCCAGCATTTT
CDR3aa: CASSSTGGNQPQHF

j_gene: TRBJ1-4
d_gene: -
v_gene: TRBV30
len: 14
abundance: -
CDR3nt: TGTGCCTGGACGGCTGGCAGGGGAAATGAAAAACTGTTTTTT
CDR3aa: CAWTAGRGNEKLFF

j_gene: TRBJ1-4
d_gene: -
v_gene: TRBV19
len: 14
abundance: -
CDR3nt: TGTGCCAGTAGTATCGTGGCAGGGAATGAAAAACTGTTTTTT
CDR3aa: CASSIVAGNEKLFF

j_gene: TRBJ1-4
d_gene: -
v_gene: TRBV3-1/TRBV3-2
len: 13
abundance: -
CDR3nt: TGTGCCAGCAGCCAAGGGCAGGGGGAAAAACTGTTTTTT
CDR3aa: CASSQGQGEKLFF

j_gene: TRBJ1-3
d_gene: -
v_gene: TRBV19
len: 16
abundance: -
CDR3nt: TGTGCCAGTAGTCCCTTCCAGGGGCGAGAAGGAAACACCATATATTTT
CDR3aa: CASSPFQGREGNTIYF

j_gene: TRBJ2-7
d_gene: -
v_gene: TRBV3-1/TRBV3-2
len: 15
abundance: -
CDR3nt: TGTGCCAGCAGCCATGACCCGCCAGGGTACGGGGAGCAGTACTTC
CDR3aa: CASSHDPPGYGEQYF

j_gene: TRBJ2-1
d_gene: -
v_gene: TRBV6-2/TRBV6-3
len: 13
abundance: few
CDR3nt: TGTGCCAGCAGCCCGACAGATTACAATGAGCAGTTCTTC
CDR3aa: CASSPTDYNEQFF

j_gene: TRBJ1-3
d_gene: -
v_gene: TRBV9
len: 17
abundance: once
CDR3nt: TGTGCCAGCAGCTCAAGAGGGGGGGCTTGGGGTGGAAACACCATATATTTT
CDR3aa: CASSSRGGAWGGNTIYF

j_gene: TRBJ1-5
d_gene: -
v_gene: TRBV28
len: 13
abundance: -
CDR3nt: TGTGCCAGCAGTTTACCAGGAGGGCAGCCCCAGCATTTT
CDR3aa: CASSLPGGQPQHF

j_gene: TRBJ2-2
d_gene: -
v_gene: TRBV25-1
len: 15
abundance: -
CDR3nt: TGTGCCAGCAGTGGGCAGGTAGCGAACACCGGGGAGCTGTTTTTT
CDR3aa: CASSGQVANTGELFF

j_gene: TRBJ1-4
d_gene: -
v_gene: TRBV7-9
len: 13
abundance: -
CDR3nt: TGTGCCAGCAGTAGGGGCATTGATGAAAAACTGTTTTTT
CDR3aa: CASSRGIDEKLFF

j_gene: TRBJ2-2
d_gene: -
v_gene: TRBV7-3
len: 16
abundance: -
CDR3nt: TGTGCCAGCAGCAAGACCGATAGCATGGTCACCGGGGAGCTGTTTTTT
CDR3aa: CASSKTDSMVTGELFF

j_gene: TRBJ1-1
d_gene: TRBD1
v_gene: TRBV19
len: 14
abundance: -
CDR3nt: TGTGCCAGTAGTCACTACCCGGGACAGGGGGAAACTTTCTTT
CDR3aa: CASSHYPGQGETFF